This TCR beta chain was identified in a study of sequential checkpoint blockade in melanoma. Overall study: Arm A got nivolumab then ipilimumab; arm B the reverse, 1:1. Each arm's sequence ended with maintenance nivolumab.

Treatment noted: randomized to nivolumab then ipilimumab (arm A) or the reverse (arm B). No patient had prior DNA-damaging chemotherapy. Live CD3+CD8+ CD19− CD56− cells were sorted from PBMCs. From germline, CDR1 is LNHDA and CDR2 SQIVND (reference sequence). The CDR3 extends over 13 amino acids. The V and J ends lost 5 bases and 1 base respectively, with 8 bases between them. Produced via immunoSEQ multiplex PCR; TCRdb's table is partial and in-frame only. Of about 3,900 clones listed, 55% to 70% are singletons. V and J are TRBV19 and TRBJ1-1; no clear D. The starting material was CD8+ T cells sorted from blood (inferred from file names), obtained from a patient given nivolumab and ipilimumab in sequence. The sequence was collected from a human donor with melanoma. CDR3 sequence reads: CASSRDGNTEAFF. CDR3 sequence (DNA): TGTGCCAGTAGTCGGGATGGGAACACTGAAGCTTTCTTT.